Reported below is one T cell receptor beta chain. The data stem from a study of blood T cell repertoires in COVID-19. Germline CDR1 is SGHTA and CDR2 is FQGNSA. CDR3 length: 15 amino acids. The J segment lost 3 bases and the V segment lost 4 bases, leaving 6 bases of the junction unmatched. Assay used: immunoSEQ multiplex PCR; TCRdb lists only in-frame clones, some missing. The data hold 400,000 to 550,000 clones, with approximately 90% observed a single time. This clonotype was sampled from a woman aged 18-29 years with acute COVID-19. V gene TRBV7-2 combines with J gene TRBJ1-1, with 9 bases fitting TRBD1. Sequencing used PBMCs or T cells enriched from blood (not recorded which). CDR3: CASSSTGGLDTEAFF. Here the CDR3 DNA reads TGTGCCAGCAGCTCTACAGGGGGCCTGGACACTGAAGCTTTCTTT.